The entry below describes one TCR beta chain. Per the germline V gene, CDR1 is MNHNS and CDR2 is SASEGT. The CDR3 totals 14 residues. The V gene lost 3 bases and the J gene lost 8 bases, with 13 bases spanning the gap. This record comes from a study of blood T cell repertoires in COVID-19. For the study at large: The United States, Italy and Spain were the sources of the acute and convalescent COVID-19 samples. Nucleic acid was either cDNA or gDNA, and it came from T cells, B-cell-depleted T cells, or PBMCs.

The protocol was immunoSEQ multiplex PCR, while the TCRdb copy is restricted to in-frame clones and leaves out a portion. The profile shows over 200,000 clones, about 83% of them singletons. The sample taken for sequencing was peripheral blood. The sequence was obtained from a woman between 50 and 59 years old with active or convalescent COVID-19. This chain connects TRBV6-1 to TRBJ1-4; D is perhaps TRBD1 (5 bases). DNA for the CDR3: TGTGCCAGCAGTGAGGGGCAGGGAAGGGAAAAACTGTTTTTT. It codes for CASSEGQGREKLFF.